The rows below give T cell receptor beta chains drawn from one sample of a study of T cells after yellow fever vaccination. TCRdb redid the calling of the 5' RACE reads with MiXCR, one entry per CDR3 protein. The sample carries some 300,000 distinct CDR3 sequences, roughly 10% recorded once. The source was CD4+ T cells sorted from PBMCs, collected 45 days after the yellow fever booster vaccination. The origin of the receptors is a man aged 18 to 30 who received the YFV17D yellow fever vaccine. CDR3s include the opening cysteine and the closing phenylalanine or tryptophan. D genes are given only for firm matches. Some rows mark clone size as missing; the rest say once, few, many or name a class of expanded clone.

cdr3_nt cdr3_aa v_call d_call cdr3_length clone_size j_call
TGCAGTGCTAGTATAATAGCGGGGGCTGTGGGGGAGACCCAGTACTTC CSASIIAGAVGETQYF TRBV20-1 TRBD2 16 . TRBJ2-5
TGTGCCAGCAGCTTAATCCAGCGCGGCCAGTACTTC CASSLIQRGQYF TRBV7-9 . 12 . TRBJ2-5
TGTGCCAGCAGCCGTGGGACCTACAATGAGCAGTTCTTC CASSRGTYNEQFF TRBV11-2 . 13 . TRBJ2-1
TGCAGCGTTGCGTTCAGGGGGACTGAAGCTTTCTTT CSVAFRGTEAFF TRBV29-1 TRBD1 12 . TRBJ1-1
TGTGCCAGCAGCCAAGATAGGGACCTCACAATGAGAGCTGAAGCTTTCTTT CASSQDRDLTMRAEAFF TRBV4-2 . 17 . TRBJ1-1
TGTGCCAGCATCAACACAGGGTTCACTGAAGCTTTCTTT CASINTGFTEAFF TRBV12-3/TRBV12-4 . 13 . TRBJ1-1
TGTGCCAGCAGTGAAGAGGCTCTCCAGACGCAGTATTTT CASSEEALQTQYF TRBV2 . 13 . TRBJ2-3
TGTGCCAGTAGTCGACTAGCGGGGGGCCTCACAGATACGCAGTATTTT CASSRLAGGLTDTQYF TRBV19 TRBD2 16 . TRBJ2-3
TGTGCCAGCAGTTACCCCTGGGGACAGGGGGCGAGACCGGAGCAGTTCTTC CASSYPWGQGARPEQFF TRBV6-2/TRBV6-3 TRBD1 17 few TRBJ2-1
TGTGCCAGCAGAAGTTACGAGGGGGCTAACTATGGCTACACCTTC CASRSYEGANYGYTF TRBV7-9 . 15 few TRBJ1-2
TGTGCCAGCAGCTTGCGGGGGGCTAGTAGTCAGCCCCAGCATTTT CASSLRGASSQPQHF TRBV5-6 . 15 . TRBJ1-5
TGTGCCAGCTCTGAGGGACAGGGGATCTACGAGCAGTACTTC CASSEGQGIYEQYF TRBV18 TRBD1 14 many TRBJ2-7
TGTGCCAGCAGCAGACAGGGGACGGACAATGAGCAGTTCTTC CASSRQGTDNEQFF TRBV7-2 TRBD1 14 many TRBJ2-1
TGCGCCAGCAGCCAAGGTCTGTCTAATGAAAAACTGTTTTTT CASSQGLSNEKLFF TRBV4-1 . 14 many TRBJ1-4
TGCAGTGCTGGAGGGACCTCAGGCAATCAGCCCCAGCATTTT CSAGGTSGNQPQHF TRBV20-1 . 14 many TRBJ1-5
TGTGCCACCAAAGGGGAGGCCGGGGAGCTGTTTTTT CATKGEAGELFF TRBV24-1 . 12 . TRBJ2-2
TGTGCCAGCAGCCAACGGGGAAATCAGCCCCAGCATTTT CASSQRGNQPQHF TRBV7-2 . 13 many TRBJ1-5
TGCAGCGTTGGATCGAACGATCAGCCCCAGCATTTT CSVGSNDQPQHF TRBV29-1 . 12 . TRBJ1-5
TGCGCCAGCAGCGTCCGGGACAGGGACACCGGGGAGCTGTTTTTT CASSVRDRDTGELFF TRBV5-1 TRBD1 15 few TRBJ2-2
TGCGCCAGCAGCCCCGGACAGGGCGCCCTCAGGAGCACAGATACGCAGTATTTT CASSPGQGALRSTDTQYF TRBV5-1 TRBD1 18 . TRBJ2-3
TGCGCCAGCAGCCGAGTTGACGGCACAGATACGCAGTATTTT CASSRVDGTDTQYF TRBV4-1 . 14 . TRBJ2-3
TGTGCCAGCAGGACAGGGGGGACGGGCTCCTACAATGAGCAGTTCTTC CASRTGGTGSYNEQFF TRBV3-1 TRBD1 16 . TRBJ2-1
TGTGCCAGCAGCTTAGGTGCTAGCAATCAGCCCCAGCATTTT CASSLGASNQPQHF TRBV7-2 . 14 . TRBJ1-5
TGTGCCGCTGCGACTAGCGGCTCCTACAATGAGCAGTTCTTC CAAATSGSYNEQFF TRBV27 TRBD2 14 once TRBJ2-1
TGTGCCAGCAGTTACACCGCGGACACTGAAGCTTTCTTT CASSYTADTEAFF TRBV12-3/TRBV12-4 . 13 few TRBJ1-1
TGCGCCAGCAGCCAGGCACGGGGAAGGACTGAAGCTTTCTTT CASSQARGRTEAFF TRBV4-1 . 14 . TRBJ1-1
TGCAGCGTTGAAGATTGGGGTTCTGAGGATTCCACCGGGGAGCTGTTTTTT CSVEDWGSEDSTGELFF TRBV29-1 . 17 medium-sized TRBJ2-2
TGTGCCAGCAGTGTGGGGACCTCGGGAGATACGCAGTATTTT CASSVGTSGDTQYF TRBV6-4 . 14 . TRBJ2-3
TGTGCCAGCAGTGGCAACTCGGGAGGCTACACCTTC CASSGNSGGYTF TRBV6-5 . 12 . TRBJ1-2
TGCGCCAGCAGGGGCAGGCCGGGAGTAGATACGCAGTATTTT CASRGRPGVDTQYF TRBV5-1 . 14 many TRBJ2-3
TGTGCCACCAGTGATTCCCGGGACACGGCTGAAAAACTGTTTTTT CATSDSRDTAEKLFF TRBV24-1 . 15 few TRBJ1-4
TGTGCCATCAGTGATGACGGGACACAGCCCCAGCATTTT CAISDDGTQPQHF TRBV10-3 . 13 few TRBJ1-5
TGTGCCAGCTCGTCCCGGCAAAGGGTTGAAAAACTGTTTTTT CASSSRQRVEKLFF TRBV18 . 14 many TRBJ1-4
TGTGCCAGCAGCGTAGGACAGCCTAATAATTCACCCCTCCACTTT CASSVGQPNNSPLHF TRBV9 . 15 once TRBJ1-6
TGTGCTAGTGGTTCGCTTAGTGGGACCTCAAGGACAGATACGCAGTATTTT CASGSLSGTSRTDTQYF TRBV12-5 . 17 . TRBJ2-3
TGTGCCAGCAGCGCCGCTAGCGGGGGGCGGGGAGATACGCAGTATTTT CASSAASGGRGDTQYF TRBV9 TRBD2 16 few TRBJ2-3
TGTGCCAGCAGTTACTCCAGGGGGCTTAACACTGAAGCTTTCTTT CASSYSRGLNTEAFF TRBV6-5 TRBD1 15 . TRBJ1-1
TGTGCCAGCAGCTGGTATCGCGTTAGCAATCAGCCCCAGCATTTT CASSWYRVSNQPQHF TRBV7-2 . 15 many TRBJ1-5
TGCAGTGCTTACAACAGGGTGAACTCTGGAAACACCATATATTTT CSAYNRVNSGNTIYF TRBV20-1 . 15 few TRBJ1-3
TGTGCCAGCAGCCCCTGGACAGCCATGAACACTGAAGCTTTCTTT CASSPWTAMNTEAFF TRBV5-6 . 15 few TRBJ1-1
TGCGCCAGCAGCCCGGAACTAGCCCTTAACTATGGCTACACCTTC CASSPELALNYGYTF TRBV4-3 . 15 few TRBJ1-2
TGTGCCAGCAGCCACACCTCCGGGGATGAGCAGTTCTTC CASSHTSGDEQFF TRBV7-9 . 13 . TRBJ2-1